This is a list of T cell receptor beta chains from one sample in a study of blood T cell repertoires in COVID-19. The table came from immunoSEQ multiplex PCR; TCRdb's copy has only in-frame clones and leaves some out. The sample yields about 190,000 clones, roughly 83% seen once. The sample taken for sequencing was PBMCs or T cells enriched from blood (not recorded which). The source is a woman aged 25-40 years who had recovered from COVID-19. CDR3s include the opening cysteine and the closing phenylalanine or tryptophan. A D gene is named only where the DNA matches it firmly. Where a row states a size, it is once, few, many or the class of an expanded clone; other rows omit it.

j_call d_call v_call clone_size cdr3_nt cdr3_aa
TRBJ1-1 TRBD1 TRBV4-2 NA TGTGCCAGCAGCCAAGAAGGACAGGGAGGCAGGAACACTGAAGCTTTCTTT CASSQEGQGGRNTEAFF
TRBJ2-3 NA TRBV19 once TGTGCCAGTAGTATAGATATCGGAGAGCGAGGCACAGATACGCAGTATTTT CASSIDIGERGTDTQYF
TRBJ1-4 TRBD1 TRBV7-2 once TGTGCCAGCACTAAGACAGGGATTAATGAAAAACTGTTTTTT CASTKTGINEKLFF
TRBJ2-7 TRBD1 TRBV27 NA TGTGCCACCCAGGGTGCAGGGGGCCCCTCCTACGAGCAGTACTTC CATQGAGGPSYEQYF
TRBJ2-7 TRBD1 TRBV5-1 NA TGCGCCAGCAGCTTGGGGACAGGGGTCTCCTACGAGCAGTACTTC CASSLGTGVSYEQYF
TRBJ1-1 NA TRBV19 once TGTGCCAGTTCCGACAGGCTAGAGGTAGAAGCTTTCTTT CASSDRLEVEAFF
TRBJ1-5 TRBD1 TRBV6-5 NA TGTGCCAGCACCGCCGGGACAGGGTCAAATCAGCCCCAGCATTTT CASTAGTGSNQPQHF
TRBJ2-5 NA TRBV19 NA TGTGCCAGTAGTATAGATACAGGGTTCCCAGAGACCCAGTACTTC CASSIDTGFPETQYF
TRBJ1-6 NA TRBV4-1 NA TGCGCCAGCAGCCAAGATCAGGGCCGTCCTAGCTCCTATAATTCACCCCTCCACTTT CASSQDQGRPSSYNSPLHF
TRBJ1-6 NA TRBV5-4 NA TGTGCCAGCACCCGGAGAGGGTCGAATTCACCCCTCCACTTT CASTRRGSNSPLHF
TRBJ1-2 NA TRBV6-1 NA TGTGCCAGCAGTGAAGATTGGACAGAAAGCTATGGCTACACCTTC CASSEDWTESYGYTF
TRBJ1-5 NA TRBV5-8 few TGTGCCAGCAGCTTGTTTAGACAATTTAGCAATCAGCCCCAGCATTTT CASSLFRQFSNQPQHF
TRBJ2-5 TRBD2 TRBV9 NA TGTGCCAGCAGCTCCCTTGGCGGGGGGGAAGAGACCCAGTACTTC CASSSLGGGEETQYF
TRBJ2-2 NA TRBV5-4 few TGTGCCAGCAGCTTAGGGGGTGGGGCCGGGGAGCTGTTTTTT CASSLGGGAGELFF
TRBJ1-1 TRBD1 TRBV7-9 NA TGTGCCAGCAGCCCGACAGGGGGCTCCGACACTGAAGCTTTCTTT CASSPTGGSDTEAFF
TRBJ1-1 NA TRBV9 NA TGTGCCAGCAGCCGCGGGACCCAAAACTTGAACACTGAAGCTTTCTTT CASSRGTQNLNTEAFF
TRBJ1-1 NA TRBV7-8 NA TGTGCCAGCAGCCTCAGGGGCCCCGAAGCTTTCTTT CASSLRGPEAFF
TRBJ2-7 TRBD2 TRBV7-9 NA TGTGCCAGCAGCTTGTACACACCAACCGGGACTAGCGGGAGACATCAGTACTTC CASSLYTPTGTSGRHQYF
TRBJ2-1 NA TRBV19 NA TGTGCCAGTAAGGGCAGGGTCGATGAGCAGTTCTTC CASKGRVDEQFF
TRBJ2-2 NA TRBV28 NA TGTGCCACCACAGGCGATCTGGGCTGGAACACCGGGGAGCTGTTTTTT CATTGDLGWNTGELFF
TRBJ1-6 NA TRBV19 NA TGTGCCAGCCTCTCAAGTGGGGGGTCACCCCTCCACTTT CASLSSGGSPLHF
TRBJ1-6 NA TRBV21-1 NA TGTGCCAGCAGCAAAGAGGGACAGGGGCTTATCTCCTATAATTCACCCCTCCACTTT CASSKEGQGLISYNSPLHF
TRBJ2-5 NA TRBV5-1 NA TGCGCCAGCAGCAACCATCAGGGGACCCAAGAGACCCAGTACTTC CASSNHQGTQETQYF
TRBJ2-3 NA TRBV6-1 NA TGTGCCAGCAGTTCTACTAGCTTGGGCACAGATACGCAGTATTTT CASSSTSLGTDTQYF
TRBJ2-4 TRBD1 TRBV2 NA TGTGCCAGCAGTGAAGGTCGGGACAGACTGGCCAAAAACATTCAGTACTTC CASSEGRDRLAKNIQYF
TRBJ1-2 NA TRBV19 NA TGTGCCAGTAGTATACGGGCAGGGAGGATGCTTGGCTACACCTTC CASSIRAGRMLGYTF
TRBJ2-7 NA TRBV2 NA TGTGCCAGCAGTGAATGGCACGAGCAGTACTTC CASSEWHEQYF
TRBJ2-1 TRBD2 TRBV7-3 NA TGTGCCAGCAGCTTCCTGCCGGGACTAGCGGCGTATGAGCAGTTCTTC CASSFLPGLAAYEQFF
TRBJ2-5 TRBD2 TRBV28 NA TGTGCCAGCAGTTTATGGGCTACCGGGACTAGCGGGGGACAAGAGACCCAGTACTTC CASSLWATGTSGGQETQYF
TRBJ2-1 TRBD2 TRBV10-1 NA TGCGCCAGCAGCAAGCGGGGGGGCTACAATGAGCAGTTCTTC CASSKRGGYNEQFF
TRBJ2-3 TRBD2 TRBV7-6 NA TGTGCCAGCAGCTTAGAACCAGCGGGGGGTTACACAGATACGCAGTATTTT CASSLEPAGGYTDTQYF
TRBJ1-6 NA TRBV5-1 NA TGCGCCAGCAGCTTGGGGCAGGTCTATAATTCACCCCTCCACTTT CASSLGQVYNSPLHF
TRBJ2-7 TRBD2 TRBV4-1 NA TGCGCCAGCAGCCATTTTGTCGGACTAGCGGGATCCTACGAGCAGTACTTC CASSHFVGLAGSYEQYF
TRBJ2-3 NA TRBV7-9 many TGTGCCAGCAGCTTAGAGCCGGCAGATACGCAGTATTTT CASSLEPADTQYF
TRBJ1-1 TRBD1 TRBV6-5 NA TGTGCCAGCAGTTACCACAGGGGAGGTAAGACTGAAGCTTTCTTT CASSYHRGGKTEAFF
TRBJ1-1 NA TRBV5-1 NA TGCGCCAGCAGCTTGGTTCAGAAGAACACTGAAGCTTTCTTT CASSLVQKNTEAFF
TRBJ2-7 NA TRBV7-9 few TGTGCCAGCAGCTTATGGGCAGGGCCATCCTACGAGCAGTACTTC CASSLWAGPSYEQYF
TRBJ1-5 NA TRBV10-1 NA TGCGCCAGCAGTGACAGGACCGAGGGGCCCCAGCATTTT CASSDRTEGPQHF
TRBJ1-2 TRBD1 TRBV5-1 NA TGCGCCAGCAGCCCCGGGACAGCTAGTAACTATGGCTACACCTTC CASSPGTASNYGYTF
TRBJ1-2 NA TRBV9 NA TGTGCCAGCAGCGCGCCCGACACGAACTATGGCTACACCTTC CASSAPDTNYGYTF
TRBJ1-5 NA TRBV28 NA TGTGCCAGCAGTTTATCAGGACAGCCCCAGCATTTT CASSLSGQPQHF